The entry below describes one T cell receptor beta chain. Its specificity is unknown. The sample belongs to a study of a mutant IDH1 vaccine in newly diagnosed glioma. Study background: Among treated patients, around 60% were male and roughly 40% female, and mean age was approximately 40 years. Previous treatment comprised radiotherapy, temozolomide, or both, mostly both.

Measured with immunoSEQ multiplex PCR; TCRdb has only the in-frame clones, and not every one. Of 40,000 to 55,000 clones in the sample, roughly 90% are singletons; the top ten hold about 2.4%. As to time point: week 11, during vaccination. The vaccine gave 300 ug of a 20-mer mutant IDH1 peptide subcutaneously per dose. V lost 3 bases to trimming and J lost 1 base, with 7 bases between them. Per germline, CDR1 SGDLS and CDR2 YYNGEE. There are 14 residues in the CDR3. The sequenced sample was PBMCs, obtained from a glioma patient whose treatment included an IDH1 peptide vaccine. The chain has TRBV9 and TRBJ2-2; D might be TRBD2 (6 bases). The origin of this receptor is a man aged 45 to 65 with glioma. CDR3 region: CASSAGRNTGELFF. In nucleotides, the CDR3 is TGTGCCAGCAGCGCCGGGAGGAACACCGGGGAGCTGTTTTTT.